These T cell receptor beta chains were read from a single sample in a study of identical twins. TCRdb itself ran the 5' RACE reads through MiXCR, one entry per CDR3 protein. The sample yields some 500,000 distinct CDR3 sequences, 14% seen once. This sample was also put to use in a study of yellow fever vaccine responses in identical twins.

Material for sequencing was CD4+ T cells sorted from blood. The receptors were sampled from a woman under 30 in good health. CDR3s include the opening cysteine and the closing phenylalanine or tryptophan. The D gene is left open where the match is weak. The listing skips clone size in some rows; elsewhere it reads once, few, many or a size class.

CDR3 protein: CATSDLAPQQEQFF
CDR3 DNA: TGTGCCACCAGTGATTTGGCCCCCCAACAGGAGCAGTTCTTC
D gene: NA
V gene: TRBV24-1
clone size: many
J gene: TRBJ2-1

CDR3 protein: CASSTGLAGNEQYF
CDR3 DNA: TGTGCCAGCAGCACGGGACTAGCGGGGAATGAGCAGTACTTC
D gene: TRBD2
V gene: TRBV5-6
clone size: few
J gene: TRBJ2-7

CDR3 protein: CASSPTRGGEAFF
CDR3 DNA: TGTGCCAGCAGCCCTACACGAGGGGGTGAAGCTTTCTTT
D gene: NA
V gene: TRBV14
clone size: NA
J gene: TRBJ1-1

CDR3 protein: CASSLVPASGRLQETQYF
CDR3 DNA: TGCGCCAGCAGCTTGGTTCCCGCTAGCGGGAGGCTACAAGAGACCCAGTACTTC
D gene: TRBD2
V gene: TRBV5-1
clone size: NA
J gene: TRBJ2-5

CDR3 protein: CAIRTSPNDEQFF
CDR3 DNA: TGTGCCATCAGGACGTCCCCCAACGATGAGCAGTTCTTC
D gene: NA
V gene: TRBV10-3
clone size: NA
J gene: TRBJ2-1

CDR3 protein: CASSPFWSGITKETQYF
CDR3 DNA: TGTGCCAGCAGCCCCTTTTGGAGCGGGATTACGAAAGAGACCCAGTACTTC
D gene: TRBD2
V gene: TRBV7-2
clone size: few
J gene: TRBJ2-5

CDR3 protein: CASSLLRTGMYEQYF
CDR3 DNA: TGTGCCAGCAGCTTATTAAGGACAGGGATGTACGAGCAGTACTTC
D gene: TRBD1
V gene: TRBV7-2
clone size: few
J gene: TRBJ2-7

CDR3 protein: CASSPRTGEETQYF
CDR3 DNA: TGTGCCAGCAGTCCAAGGACAGGGGAAGAGACCCAGTACTTC
D gene: TRBD1
V gene: TRBV27
clone size: many
J gene: TRBJ2-5

CDR3 protein: CSAEQGVGNQPQHF
CDR3 DNA: TGCAGTGCGGAACAGGGCGTTGGCAATCAGCCCCAGCATTTT
D gene: NA
V gene: TRBV20-1
clone size: many
J gene: TRBJ1-5

CDR3 protein: CASSYRDGSYEQYF
CDR3 DNA: TGTGCCAGCAGCTACCGGGACGGCTCCTACGAGCAGTACTTC
D gene: NA
V gene: TRBV7-2
clone size: few
J gene: TRBJ2-7

CDR3 protein: CASSRSPGEPYNEQFF
CDR3 DNA: TGCGCCAGCAGCAGAAGTCCAGGGGAACCATACAATGAGCAGTTCTTC
D gene: NA
V gene: TRBV5-1
clone size: few
J gene: TRBJ2-1

CDR3 protein: CSAREGGSEAFF
CDR3 DNA: TGCAGTGCTAGAGAGGGGGGGTCTGAAGCTTTCTTT
D gene: NA
V gene: TRBV20-1
clone size: NA
J gene: TRBJ1-1

CDR3 protein: CASSRDRGTYNEQFF
CDR3 DNA: TGTGCCAGTAGCAGGGACAGGGGAACATACAATGAGCAGTTCTTC
D gene: TRBD1
V gene: TRBV19
clone size: NA
J gene: TRBJ2-1

CDR3 protein: CASSRGTGEAYF
CDR3 DNA: TGTGCCAGCAGCAGAGGGACAGGGGAGGCGTACTTC
D gene: TRBD1
V gene: TRBV7-2
clone size: NA
J gene: TRBJ2-4

CDR3 protein: CASSSRNIDRTQYF
CDR3 DNA: TGTGCCAGCAGCTCCCGTAACATAGACCGGACCCAGTACTTC
D gene: NA
V gene: TRBV28
clone size: NA
J gene: TRBJ2-5

CDR3 protein: CSVGTALWGDNEQFF
CDR3 DNA: TGCAGCGTGGGGACAGCCCTTTGGGGAGACAATGAGCAGTTCTTC
D gene: TRBD1
V gene: TRBV29-1
clone size: few
J gene: TRBJ2-1

CDR3 protein: CASSHGQGRSYNEQFF
CDR3 DNA: TGTGCCAGCAGTCACGGACAGGGACGCTCCTACAATGAGCAGTTCTTC
D gene: TRBD1
V gene: TRBV28
clone size: many
J gene: TRBJ2-1

CDR3 protein: CASSLFRDSYNEQFF
CDR3 DNA: TGTGCCAGCAGTTTATTCCGGGACTCCTACAATGAGCAGTTCTTC
D gene: NA
V gene: TRBV12-3/TRBV12-4
clone size: few
J gene: TRBJ2-1

CDR3 protein: CASSDGTGNNYGYTF
CDR3 DNA: TGTGCCAGCAGCGACGGAACAGGGAATAACTATGGCTACACCTTC
D gene: NA
V gene: TRBV21-1
clone size: NA
J gene: TRBJ1-2

CDR3 protein: CASSLRLATNEKLFF
CDR3 DNA: TGTGCCAGCAGCTTACGACTTGCAACTAATGAAAAACTGTTTTTT
D gene: NA
V gene: TRBV7-9
clone size: few
J gene: TRBJ1-4

CDR3 protein: CASSSSTGREGEAFF
CDR3 DNA: TGCGCCAGCAGCTCCTCCACAGGACGGGAAGGTGAAGCTTTCTTT
D gene: NA
V gene: TRBV5-1
clone size: few
J gene: TRBJ1-1

CDR3 protein: CASSQDAGLAVYNEQFF
CDR3 DNA: TGCGCCAGCAGCCAAGACGCCGGGCTAGCGGTATACAATGAGCAGTTCTTC
D gene: TRBD2
V gene: TRBV4-3
clone size: many
J gene: TRBJ2-1

CDR3 protein: CASSDEGVSQYNEQFF
CDR3 DNA: TGTGCCAGCAGCGATGAGGGGGTATCCCAGTACAATGAGCAGTTCTTC
D gene: NA
V gene: TRBV7-3
clone size: once
J gene: TRBJ2-1

CDR3 protein: CASSHRRKASGIDEQFF
CDR3 DNA: TGTGCCAGCAGCCATCGGCGTAAGGCTAGCGGGATAGATGAGCAGTTCTTC
D gene: TRBD2
V gene: TRBV3-1
clone size: NA
J gene: TRBJ2-1

CDR3 protein: CASSIGQTYEQYF
CDR3 DNA: TGTGCCAGCAGCATAGGACAGACATACGAGCAGTACTTC
D gene: NA
V gene: TRBV7-2
clone size: NA
J gene: TRBJ2-7

CDR3 protein: CASTYTSGYEQYF
CDR3 DNA: TGTGCCAGCACGTATACTAGCGGATACGAGCAGTACTTC
D gene: TRBD2
V gene: TRBV2
clone size: few
J gene: TRBJ2-7

CDR3 protein: CSATRDRGDEQYF
CDR3 DNA: TGCAGTGCTACCCGGGACAGGGGCGACGAGCAGTACTTC
D gene: TRBD1
V gene: TRBV20-1
clone size: NA
J gene: TRBJ2-7

CDR3 protein: CASSRLRGAKNIQYF
CDR3 DNA: TGTGCCAGCAGCCGGTTAAGGGGAGCCAAAAACATTCAGTACTTC
D gene: NA
V gene: TRBV7-9
clone size: NA
J gene: TRBJ2-4